The 15 T cell receptor beta chains below come from one sample, sequenced in a study of TIL therapy for anti-PD-1-resistant metastatic lung cancer. The libraries were made with immunoSEQ v3. Assay: immunoSEQ multiplex PCR; the TCRdb copy retains only in-frame clones and omits some. The sample includes about 26,000 clones, just under 75% of them seen just once. Time point here: pre-treatment sample, taken before nivolumab and TIL therapy. Most excised metastases sampled were pleural nodules or supraclavicular lymph nodes. The input for sequencing was tumor tissue, taken at baseline. The receptors were sampled from a person between 30 and 80 years old with non-small cell lung cancer.

This clone was seen just once. This chain connects TRBV19 to TRBJ1-5, with unresolved D. Germline values: CDR1 LNHDA, CDR2 SQIVND (reference sequence). This CDR3 is built from 14 residues. With 5 bases removed from V and 0 bases from J, the gap between germline ends came to 8 bases. CDR3 coding DNA: TGTGCCAGTAGTCCCCAGGCTAGCAATCAGCCCCAGCATTTT. Translation: CASSPQASNQPQHF. The complete variable domain, with remaining parts taken from reference TRBV19 and TRBJ1-5, reads DGGITQSPKYLFRKEGQNVTLSCEQNLNHDAMYWYRQDPGQGLRLIYYSQIVNDFQKGDIAEGYSVSREKKESFPLTVTSAQKNPTAFYLCASSPQASNQPQHFGDGTRLSIL.

This chain connects TRBV10-1 to TRBJ1-4; 8 nucleotides agree with TRBD1. The CDR3 is 17 amino acids. The junction had 8 bases not matched to a gene; V was cut back by 2 bases and J by 3 bases. Germline V gene lookup returns CDR1 WNHNN and CDR2 SYGVQD (reference sequence). CDR3 coding DNA: TGCGCCAGCAGTGAGCCAGGACAGGGAGGTTCTAATGAAAAACTGTTTTTT. Translation gives CASSEPGQGGSNEKLFF.

The chain couples TRBV11-1 to TRBJ2-7; D is possibly TRBD2 (6 bases). V lost 1 base, J lost 2 bases, and 15 bases lay in between. The CDR3 is 16 residues long. Germline values: CDR1 SGHAT, CDR2 FQDESV (reference sequence). The CDR3 nucleotides read TGTGCCAGCAGCTTAGGTTTTGAACTAGCTACCTACGAGCAGTACTTC. Protein: CASSLGFELATYEQYF.

This chain joins TRBV18 and TRBJ2-7; D uncertain. The V gene's germline CDR1 is KGHSH and CDR2 LQKENI. The CDR3 is made up of 14 amino acids. V was cut by 2 bases and J by 4 bases, with 12 bases left in between. CDR3 bases: TGTGCCAGCTCACCAATAAAGGGATCGTACGAGCAGTACTTC. As protein: CASSPIKGSYEQYF.

This clone was recorded once. The V call is TRBV7-2, the J call TRBJ1-6; TRBD1 is a possible D gene (5 bases). The CDR3 runs to 15 residues. CDR1 and CDR2 (germline): SGHTA, FQGNSA. V was shortened by 5 bases and J by 5 bases, with 13 bases between the two germline ends. CDR3 residues: CASSPGAQDNSPLHF. The CDR3 DNA reads TGTGCCAGCAGCCCTGGGGCCCAAGATAATTCACCCCTCCACTTT.

The V call is TRBV14, the J call TRBJ2-5; 7 nucleotides align to TRBD1. V lost 4 bases and J lost 3; bases outside the gene matches: 17. The CDR3 consists of 18 residues. Germline V CDR1 and CDR2: SGHDN, FVKESK. The CDR3 is CASSRTGQRSAGKETQYF. The CDR3 DNA reads as TGTGCCAGCAGCCGGACGGGACAGCGATCTGCCGGGAAAGAGACCCAGTACTTC.

This clone appeared a few times. The chain links TRBV5-8 to TRBJ2-2; a weak D match, TRBD2 (6 bases). The germline CDR1 and CDR2 sequences are SGHTS and YDEGEE. This CDR3 spans 13 amino acids. Trimming left V 4 bases short and J 12 bases short, with 16 bases between. CDR3 bases: TGTGCCAGCAGCGCCCACAGGAGGGGAAAGCTGTTTTTT. Residues: CASSAHRRGKLFF.

The chain joins TRBV6-6 to TRBJ2-3; D is possibly TRBD1 (6 bases). Germline V gene sequence: CDR1 MNHNY, CDR2 SVGAGI (reference sequence). With 9 bases removed from V and 5 bases from J, the gap between germline ends came to 21 bases. There are 15 residues in the CDR3. The DNA of the CDR3 is TGTGCCAGGGGACCGGGACACAAACCTATAGATACGCAGTATTTT. It translates to CARGPGHKPIDTQYF.

The chain employs TRBV5-1 and TRBJ1-3, with D hard to call. V dropped 5 bases and J dropped 2 bases, with 8 bases sitting between them. The CDR3 extends over 13 amino acids. Germline V gives CDR1 SGHRS, CDR2 YFSETQ. CDR3 sequence reads: CASSDGAGNTIYF. The CDR3 DNA follows: TGCGCCAGCAGTGACGGGGCTGGAAACACCATATATTTT.

The genes are TRBV6-1 and TRBJ1-5; D is ambiguous. CDR3 length equals 13 residues. Germline CDR1 reads MNHNS; CDR2 reads SASEGT. Between the trimmed V and J ends, which lost 1 base and 9 bases, there was a span of 10 bases. CDR3 amino acids: CASSEEGSLPQHF. In DNA form, the CDR3 reads TGTGCCAGCAGTGAAGAAGGGTCTCTGCCCCAGCATTTT.

This rearrangement joins TRBV19 to TRBJ1-2, with D possibly matching TRBD1 (6 bases). This CDR3 contains 16 residues. Trimming took off 1 base at V and 8 bases at J, with 20 bases between the two ends. The germline V gene encodes CDR1 LNHDA and CDR2 SQIVND (reference sequence). The CDR3 is CASSIGHQQGSGGYTF. The CDR3 DNA sequence: TGTGCCAGTAGTATAGGTCACCAACAGGGATCGGGCGGCTACACCTTC. Drawing the rest from reference TRBV19 and TRBJ1-2, the complete variable domain is DGGITQSPKYLFRKEGQNVTLSCEQNLNHDAMYWYRQDPGQGLRLIYYSQIVNDFQKGDIAEGYSVSREKKESFPLTVTSAQKNPTAFYLCASSIGHQQGSGGYTFGSGTRLTVV.

The chain couples TRBV5-4 to TRBJ1-1, with D unresolved. Trimming stripped 3 bases from V and 9 bases from J, with 12 bases between. Germline V lookup: CDR1 SGHNT, CDR2 YYREEE (reference sequence). The CDR3 runs 12 residues. The CDR3 DNA reads TGTGCCAGCAGCTCGTCTCTAGATCAAGCTTTCTTT. It specifies CASSSSLDQAFF.

The CDR3 bases are TGCGCCAGCAGAGACACAACCTACGAGCAGTACTTC. It codes for CASRDTTYEQYF. The chain links TRBV5-1 to TRBJ2-7, with D unresolved. There are 12 residues in the CDR3. Looked up from germline, CDR1 is SGHRS and CDR2 is YFSETQ. The germline V and J ends were trimmed by 5 bases and 2 bases, with 8 bases remaining between them. Full variable domain (missing parts from reference TRBV5-1 and TRBJ2-7): KAGVTQTPRYLIKTRGQQVTLSCSPISGHRSVSWYQQTPGQGLQFLFEYFSETQRNKGNFPGRFSGRQFSNSRSEMNVSTLELGDSALYLCASRDTTYEQYFGPGTRLTVT.

The V and J genes are TRBV10-2 and TRBJ2-7; D uncertain. V lost 2 bases and J 3 bases, leaving 5 bases between the germline ends. Germline V gives CDR1 WSHSY, CDR2 SAAADI. This CDR3 spans 12 amino acids. CDR3 amino acids: CASSETNYEQYF. In DNA form, the CDR3 reads TGCGCCAGCAGTGAGACTAACTACGAGCAGTACTTC.

This clone came up a few times. CDR3 DNA: TGTGCCAGCAGCCAAGAAGGGCAGGGAGGTCAGCCCCAGCATTTT. Translated: CASSQEGQGGQPQHF. The chain recombines TRBV4-2 with TRBJ1-5, with TRBD1 as a possible D gene (5 bases). CDR3 size: 15 residues. The V end lost 0 bases, the J end lost 6 bases, and 12 bases lay between the germline ends. Germline values: CDR1 LGHNA, CDR2 YNFKEQ.